These 14 T cell receptor beta chains share one sample of origin, sequenced in a study of blood T cell repertoires in COVID-19. Repertoires were generated with immunoSEQ multiplex PCR, while TCRdb's copy carries only in-frame clones and drops some. This sample has hundreds of thousands of clones, with over 70% found just once. Sequencing used peripheral blood. The receptors shown here come from a human donor in a cohort sampled during active COVID-19.

This clone was counted many times. This chain links TRBV27 with TRBJ1-3, with D hard to call. Germline lookup yields CDR1 MNHEY and CDR2 SMNVEV (reference sequence). V shed 1 base and J shed 5 bases, with 15 bases lying between them. CDR3 length: 16 residues. CDR3 residues: CASSLYGGGLRNTIYF. CDR3 DNA: TGTGCCAGCAGTTTATATGGAGGAGGGTTAAGAAACACCATATATTTT.

The chain has TRBV19 and TRBJ2-7, with 8 positions matching TRBD1. The trim removed 4 bases at V and 6 bases at J, leaving 11 bases unmatched. This CDR3 has 15 amino acids. Germline V CDR1 and CDR2: LNHDA, SQIVND (reference sequence). In DNA form, the CDR3 reads TGTGCCAGTAGTACCGAACAGGGGGGAATCGTCGAGCAGTACTTC. Translated, it gives CASSTEQGGIVEQYF.

This chain uses TRBV7-9 with TRBJ2-1; TRBD1 aligns across 8 bases. The J segment lost 5 bases and the V segment lost 4 bases, leaving 10 bases of the junction unmatched. The CDR3 consists of 16 residues. Germline V gives CDR1 SEHNR, CDR2 FQNEAQ (reference sequence). The CDR3 sequence is CASSSRPGTGNNEQFF. CDR3 sequence (DNA): TGTGCCAGCAGCTCCCGTCCCGGGACAGGAAACAATGAGCAGTTCTTC.

This rearrangement joins TRBV11-2 to TRBJ2-7; perhaps TRBD1 as D (6 bases). The length of the CDR3 is 17 residues. Germline-derived CDR1 and CDR2 are SGHAT and FQNNGV. Trimming pared 0 bases from V and 1 base from J, leaving 16 bases between. This chain's CDR3 is CASSLDPYPGESYEQYF. DNA of the CDR3: TGTGCCAGCAGCTTAGATCCGTATCCAGGGGAATCCTACGAGCAGTACTTC.

The chain combines TRBV27 with TRBJ1-5; 7 bases line up with TRBD1. CDR1 and CDR2 from the germline V gene are MNHEY and SMNVEV (reference sequence). The V gene end was trimmed by 4 bases and the J gene end by 3 bases; junction bases not matched to a gene: 9. The CDR3 extends over 16 amino acids. The CDR3 loop is CASSSRSGQTNQPQHF. CDR3 sequence (DNA): TGTGCCAGCAGTTCAAGGTCGGGACAGACCAATCAGCCCCAGCATTTT.

The gene calls are TRBV2 and TRBJ2-3; 9 nucleotides match TRBD1. The V gene end was trimmed by 7 bases and the J gene end by 1 base; junction bases not matched to a gene: 3. Per the germline V gene, CDR1 is SNHLY and CDR2 is FYNNEI. The CDR3 runs 14 residues. The CDR3, as DNA: TGTGCCAGCAACGGACAGGGGCGCACAGATACGCAGTATTTT. Translated, it gives CASNGQGRTDTQYF.

The genes are TRBV19 and TRBJ2-1; TRBD2 aligns across 8 bases. There are 17 residues in the CDR3. J gave up 1 base and V 4 bases, and 9 bases lay outside the gene matches. Germline-derived CDR1 and CDR2 are LNHDA and SQIVND (reference sequence). The chain's CDR3 is CASSTPAGAGSYNEQFF. The CDR3 DNA reads TGTGCCAGTAGTACCCCAGCGGGAGCAGGGTCCTACAATGAGCAGTTCTTC.

The V call is TRBV6-5, the J call TRBJ2-1, with 10 nucleotides matching TRBD1. Germline CDR1 reads MNHEY; CDR2 reads SVGAGI. Trimming at V came to 0 bases and at J to 9 bases, leaving 8 bases not matched to a gene. The CDR3 length is 16 residues. The DNA of the CDR3 is TGTGCCAGCAGTTACTCCCCGGGACAGGGGTTCGCTGAGCAGTTCTTC. Translated, it gives CASSYSPGQGFAEQFF.

The chain is built from TRBV19 and TRBJ2-3; a possible D gene is TRBD2 (5 bases). Trimming stripped 10 bases from V and 6 bases from J, with 26 bases between. CDR1 and CDR2 (germline): LNHDA, SQIVND (reference sequence). CDR3 length: 16 amino acids. In DNA form, the CDR3 reads TGTGCCACCGCGTCCGGAAATCCCTCGAGGAGGGATACGCAGTATTTT. Translating gives CATASGNPSRRDTQYF.

The rearrangement joins TRBV28 to TRBJ2-2; possible D gene TRBD2, 5 bases. V lost 7 bases to trimming and J lost 5 bases, with 14 bases between them. CDR3 length: 14 amino acids. Germline CDR1 MDHEN, CDR2 SYDVKM. The CDR3 bases are TGTGCCAGCAAGAGGAGCGGACCGACCGGGGAGCTGTTTTTT. It encodes CASKRSGPTGELFF.

This clone appeared a single time. The chain carries TRBV7-2 and TRBJ1-1; TRBD1 matches 8 bases. Germline values: CDR1 SGHTA, CDR2 FQGNSA. The CDR3 is 16 amino acids. Trimming at V came to 0 bases and at J to 5 bases, leaving 8 bases not matched to a gene. The CDR3 DNA reads as TGTGCCAGCAGCTTAGCCCAGGGGGCGGTGGGGACTGAAGCTTTCTTT. This gives the protein CASSLAQGAVGTEAFF.

The rearrangement links TRBV15 to TRBJ2-3; 7 positions match TRBD1. The V gene end was trimmed by 0 bases and the J gene end by 1 base; junction bases not matched to a gene: 1. CDR3 length: 15 residues. The germline CDR1 and CDR2 sequences are LNHNV and YYDKDF (reference sequence). CDR3 bases: TGTGCCACCAGCAGAGATGGACAGGGCACAGATACGCAGTATTTT. It yields the protein CATSRDGQGTDTQYF.

This clone was counted only a few times. J is TRBJ2-1 and V is TRBV15; 14 nucleotides match TRBD2. Germline V lookup: CDR1 LNHNV, CDR2 YYDKDF (reference sequence). The CDR3 loop spans 19 amino acids. V trimming: 0 bases; J trimming: 6 bases; junction bases outside the gene matches: 10. For the CDR3, the DNA is TGTGCCACCAGCAGAGATTCCCTACGACTAGCGGGGGGGGGCAATGAGCAGTTCTTC. It specifies CATSRDSLRLAGGGNEQFF.

V gene TRBV5-1 combines with J gene TRBJ2-1; 8 bases line up with TRBD2. Germline loops: CDR1 SGHRS, CDR2 YFSETQ. V dropped 5 bases and J dropped 6; count of bases not matched to a gene: 4. The CDR3 covers 13 residues. CDR3 residues: CASRTGGANEQFF. The CDR3, as DNA: TGCGCCAGCAGAACCGGGGGGGCCAATGAGCAGTTCTTC. Variable domain in full (rest from reference TRBV5-1 and TRBJ2-1): KAGVTQTPRYLIKTRGQQVTLSCSPISGHRSVSWYQQTPGQGLQFLFEYFSETQRNKGNFPGRFSGRQFSNSRSEMNVSTLELGDSALYLCASRTGGANEQFFGPGTRLTVL.